Each of the 15 T cell receptor beta chains below was sequenced from the same sample in a study of T cells in Graves' hyperthyroidism and ophthalmopathy. Regions amplified from RNA transcripts were the TCR beta CDR3 regions. RT-PCR in the first round (using the HTBI primer set) targeted the TCR CDR3. TCRdb called the multiplex PCR reads again in MiXCR, with one record for every CDR3 protein. This repertoire shows 660,000 or so distinct CDR3 sequences, less than 25% found once; its top ten account for roughly a third. The sequencing sample was made of blood. The receptors were gathered from a man aged 25-45 years with Graves' ophthalmopathy.

The V gene is TRBV24-1, the J gene TRBJ2-1; D may be TRBD1 or TRBD2 (7 bases each). This CDR3 comprises 13 residues. Trimming removed 4 bases at V and 7 bases at J, with 10 bases between. CDR1 and CDR2 from the germline V gene are KGHDR and SFDVKD. The CDR3 sequence is CATSDQGGNEQFF. DNA of the CDR3: TGTGCCACCAGTGACCAGGGGGGGAATGAGCAGTTCTTC.

The chain recombines TRBV5-1 with TRBJ1-2; 7 bases line up with TRBD1. The germline CDR1 and CDR2 sequences are SGHRS and YFSETQ. Germline trimming cut 0 bases from V and 0 bases from J; bases unmatched to any gene: 8. The CDR3 totals 17 residues. CDR3: CASSLEPTGRTNYGYTF. CDR3 coding DNA: TGCGCCAGCAGCTTGGAGCCGACAGGGCGAACTAACTATGGCTACACCTTC. The whole variable domain, remainder taken from reference TRBV5-1 and TRBJ1-2, is KAGVTQTPRYLIKTRGQQVTLSCSPISGHRSVSWYQQTPGQGLQFLFEYFSETQRNKGNFPGRFSGRQFSNSRSEMNVSTLELGDSALYLCASSLEPTGRTNYGYTFGSGTRLTVV.

This clonotype was seen more than once but under ten times. This chain uses TRBV6-5 with TRBJ1-1, with D tentatively TRBD1 (5 bases). V lost 0 bases and J 6 bases, leaving 11 bases between the germline ends. CDR3 length: 14 residues. Looked up from germline, CDR1 is MNHEY and CDR2 is SVGAGI. The CDR3 reads CASSYSIGGAEAFF. Written as DNA, the CDR3 is TGTGCCAGCAGTTACTCGATCGGGGGAGCTGAAGCTTTCTTT.

This clonotype has just a few counts. V usage is TRBV6-2 or TRBV6-3 and J usage is TRBJ2-7; D not certain. The V gene's germline CDR1 is MNHEY and CDR2 SVGEGT. This CDR3 is 17 amino acids long. V lost 5 bases to trimming and J lost 2 bases, with 22 bases between them. The CDR3 nucleotides read TGTGCCAGCAGTCCTCTAGTCCTGGCAGGTGGAACCTACGAGCAGTACTTC. This sequence encodes CASSPLVLAGGTYEQYF.

In its sample, this clonotype was seen a few times. J is TRBJ2-7 and V is TRBV28, with D possibly matching TRBD1 (7 bases). Per germline, CDR1 MDHEN and CDR2 SYDVKM. V was shortened by 5 bases and J by 2 bases, with 13 bases between the two germline ends. This CDR3 comprises 14 residues. The CDR3 region has the DNA TGTGCCAGCAGTATCGCGGGACAGACCTACGAGCAGTACTTC. It codes for CASSIAGQTYEQYF.

Written as DNA, the CDR3 is TGTGCCAGCAGTTCTGGCAGGTTCAACACTGAAGCTTTCTTT. Encoded protein: CASSSGRFNTEAFF. J is TRBJ1-1 and V is TRBV6-5; no clear D. V lost 4 bases and J lost 2, with 11 bases in between. The CDR3 totals 14 residues. The germline CDR1 and CDR2 sequences are MNHEY and SVGAGI.

This clonotype has only a few counts. The rearrangement uses TRBV3-1 and TRBJ2-2; 7 positions agree with TRBD1. Trimming removed 5 bases from V and 6 bases from J; junction bases left unmatched: 12. Per the germline V gene, CDR1 is LGHDT and CDR2 is YNNKEL (reference sequence). The CDR3 is 16 residues long. CDR3 in amino acids: CASSEGTVPPPGELFF. The CDR3 DNA is TGTGCCAGCAGCGAAGGGACAGTCCCCCCCCCCGGGGAGCTGTTTTTT.

V is TRBV12-3 or TRBV12-4 and J is TRBJ2-1; a possible D gene is TRBD2 (6 bases). CDR3 length: 16 residues. Trimming removed 5 bases from V and 9 bases from J, with 23 bases in between. The CDR3 protein is CASSAANLAPKSEQFF. The DNA for the CDR3 is TGTGCCAGCAGTGCGGCCAACCTAGCGCCGAAGAGTGAGCAGTTCTTC.

This clonotype was picked up many times. V is TRBV12-3 or TRBV12-4 and J is TRBJ1-2; D remains unclear. The length of the CDR3 is 14 residues. Deletions cut 1 base from V and 5 bases from J, with 11 bases between. The CDR3 coding sequence is TGTGCCAGCAGTTTAGAATCCGGGTTGTATGGCTACACCTTC. It yields the protein CASSLESGLYGYTF.

As for this clonotype: A far bigger clonotype differs at one base, so this is likely a read error. The chain recombines TRBV3-1 with TRBJ1-1; D is uncertain. The CDR3 length is 12 residues. Germline lookup yields CDR1 LGHDT and CDR2 YNNKEL (reference sequence). The DNA of the CDR3 is TGTGCCAGCAGCCTAGGGCGGACTGAAGCTTCCTTT. This codes for CASSLGRTEASF.

This clonotype was seen a few times. The J gene is TRBJ1-1, the V gene TRBV6-5; no firm D call. Per the germline V gene, CDR1 is MNHEY and CDR2 is SVGAGI. V was clipped by 0 bases and J by 1 base, with 9 bases between them. The CDR3 runs to 15 residues. The CDR3, as DNA: TGTGCCAGCAGTTACTCATTGGGCGGGAACACTGAAGCTTTCTTT. Encoded protein: CASSYSLGGNTEAFF.

The chain combines TRBV4-1 with TRBJ2-7, with TRBD2 matching 9 bases. Germline V gene data show CDR1 as MGHRA and CDR2 as YSYEKL. There are 16 residues in the CDR3. Trimming took 4 bases from V and 7 from J; bases not matched to a gene: 14. CDR3 amino acids: CASSPVGLARAGEQYF. The CDR3 DNA is TGCGCCAGCAGCCCCGTCGGACTAGCGCGGGCCGGAGAGCAGTACTTC.

The genes are TRBV6-2 or TRBV6-3 and TRBJ2-7; possibly TRBD1 or TRBD2 for D (5 bases each). The CDR3 loop spans 13 amino acids. V was cut by 10 bases and J by 2 bases, with 15 bases left in between. Germline values: CDR1 MNHEY, CDR2 SVGEGT. The CDR3 here is CANQPGRPYEQYF. In DNA form, the CDR3 reads TGTGCCAACCAACCGGGGCGCCCCTACGAGCAGTACTTC.

The V gene is TRBV4-1, the J gene TRBJ2-5; possibly TRBD2 for D (6 bases). Trimming shortened V by 1 base and J by 4 bases, and 10 bases separated the two germline ends. The CDR3 has 14 amino acids. Germline CDR1 reads MGHRA; CDR2 reads YSYEKL. Written as DNA, the CDR3 is TGCGCCAGCAGCCAAGTCACTAGCCCAGAGACCCAGTACTTC. Its translation is CASSQVTSPETQYF.

This sequence joins TRBV5-8 and TRBJ2-1, with D possibly called TRBD1 or TRBD2 (5 bases each). Trimming took 6 bases from V and 0 from J, leaving 13 bases between them. The germline V gene has CDR1 SGHTS and CDR2 YDEGEE. This CDR3 is 15 amino acids long. Written as DNA, the CDR3 is TGTGCCAGCATGCGAGGGGAGCCCTCCTACAATGAGCAGTTCTTC. As protein: CASMRGEPSYNEQFF.